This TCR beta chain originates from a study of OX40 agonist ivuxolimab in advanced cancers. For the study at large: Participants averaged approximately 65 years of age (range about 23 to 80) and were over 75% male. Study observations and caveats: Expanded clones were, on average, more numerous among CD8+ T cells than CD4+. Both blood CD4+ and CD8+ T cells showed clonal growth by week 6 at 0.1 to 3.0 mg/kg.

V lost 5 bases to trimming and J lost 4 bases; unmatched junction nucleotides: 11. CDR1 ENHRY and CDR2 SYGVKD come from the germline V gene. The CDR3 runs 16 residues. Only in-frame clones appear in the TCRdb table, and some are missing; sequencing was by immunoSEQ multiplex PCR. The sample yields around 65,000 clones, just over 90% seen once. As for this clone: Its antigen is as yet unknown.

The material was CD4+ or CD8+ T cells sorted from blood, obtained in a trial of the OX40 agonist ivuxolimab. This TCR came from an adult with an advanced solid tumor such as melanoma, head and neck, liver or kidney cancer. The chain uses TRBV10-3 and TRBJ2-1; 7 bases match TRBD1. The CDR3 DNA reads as TGTGCCATCAGTAAACCCGGGACAGTTCTTTACAATGAGCAGTTCTTC. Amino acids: CAISKPGTVLYNEQFF.